This T cell receptor beta chain derives from a study of CD8 T cells in ankylosing spondylitis. Study conclusions and caveats: Matched synovial fluid from ankylosing spondylitis patients was reported to be enriched for disease-linked clones. Blood of patients with ankylosing spondylitis appeared to be characterized by a TCR beta motif of 8 or 9 highly homologous variants.

CDR1 and CDR2 from the germline V gene are SGHAT and FQNNGV. Trimming took 5 bases from V and 7 from J; bases not matched to a gene: 6. The CDR3 covers 15 residues. Making use of molecular barcodes, quantitative 5'-RACE generated TCR beta libraries. TCRdb itself ran the 5' RACE reads through MiXCR, one entry per CDR3 protein. Here the sample spans a few hundred thousand distinct CDR3 sequences, about a fifth being singletons. Only a few counts were recorded for this clonotype. Its antigen is unidentified. This TCR was recovered from a male donor with ankylosing spondylitis. V usage is TRBV11-2 and J usage is TRBJ2-1; 12 bases map to TRBD2. Sequenced sample: blood, either unsorted or a sorted T cell fraction (not recorded which). In DNA form, the CDR3 reads TGTGCCAGCAGCCCGGGACTAGCGGGCCCAAATGAGCAGTTCTTC. It translates to CASSPGLAGPNEQFF.